A single sample gave rise to the 10 T cell receptor beta chains below, sequenced in a study of PD-1 blockade in mismatch repair-deficient tumors. TCRdb's table, derived via immunoSEQ multiplex PCR, lists solely in-frame clones and lacks some. The sample records about 68,000 clones, 70% to 80% being singletons. The material was peripheral blood, obtained 2 weeks after starting pembrolizumab. The receptors come from an adult with mismatch repair-deficient cancer.

J is TRBJ1-1 and V is TRBV5-4; 7 bases align to TRBD1. This CDR3 is built from 13 residues. Germline CDR1 reads SGHNT; CDR2 reads YYREEE (reference sequence). The V segment lost 4 bases and the J segment 4 bases; nucleotides outside the gene matches: 4. The CDR3 nucleotides are TGTGCCAGCAGCCCCGCAGGGGGCACTGAAGCTTTCTTT. Its protein product is CASSPAGGTEAFF.

This clone was seen a single time. J is TRBJ2-2 and V is TRBV18; tentatively, D is TRBD1 (5 bases). CDR1 and CDR2 from the germline V gene are KGHSH and LQKENI. V was shortened by 2 bases and J by 0 bases, with 10 bases between the two germline ends. This CDR3 is 16 amino acids long. This chain's CDR3 is CASSPSGAPNTGELFF. In DNA, the CDR3 is TGTGCCAGCTCACCATCTGGGGCCCCGAACACCGGGGAGCTGTTTTTT.

The gene calls are TRBV5-6 and TRBJ2-7; 10 bases are shared with TRBD1. The V and J ends lost 4 bases and 9 bases, in that order; junction bases with no gene match: 7. This CDR3 comprises 13 residues. The germline V gene encodes CDR1 SGHDT and CDR2 YYEEEE. In DNA form, the CDR3 reads TGTGCCAGCAGCCGGACAGGGGGGAGTGGGCAGTACTTC. Its protein product is CASSRTGGSGQYF.

The chain carries TRBV9 and TRBJ2-1; 10 nucleotides match TRBD2. The CDR3 has 17 amino acids. CDR1 and CDR2 from the germline V gene are SGDLS and YYNGEE. With 0 bases clipped from V and 10 bases from J, the junction kept 13 bases outside the gene matches. This chain's CDR3 is CASSVAPAGGRLNEQFF. CDR3 DNA: TGTGCCAGCAGCGTAGCTCCAGCGGGAGGGCGTTTAAACGAGCAGTTCTTC.

The genes are TRBV9 and TRBJ1-1; no firm D call. The CDR3 contains 13 residues. Germline values: CDR1 SGDLS, CDR2 YYNGEE. The V end was cut by 0 bases, the J end by 3 bases, with 6 bases between. In nucleotides, the CDR3 is TGTGCCAGCAGCGTAGGAGGATACACTGAAGCTTTCTTT. Protein: CASSVGGYTEAFF.

This chain joins TRBV7-3 and TRBJ2-7, with a weak D call TRBD1 (6 bases). V was clipped by 3 bases and J by 0 bases, with 15 bases between them. This CDR3 comprises 16 residues. Germline CDR1 and CDR2: SGHTA and FQGTGA. CDR3 nucleotides: TGTGCCAGCAGCTTTTCACCGGGACATCCCTCCTACGAGCAGTACTTC. Residues: CASSFSPGHPSYEQYF.

The rearrangement joins TRBV7-8 to TRBJ2-7; TRBD2 agrees at 8 bases. Germline trimming cut 4 bases from V and 7 bases from J; bases unmatched to any gene: 15. The CDR3 has 16 residues. Per the germline V gene, CDR1 is SGHVS and CDR2 is FQNEAQ. CDR3 coding DNA: TGTGCCAGCAGCTCGCACAAAGCGGGAGACCCTTGGGAGCAGTACTTC. Amino acid sequence: CASSSHKAGDPWEQYF.

This clone is a singleton in its sample. The chain combines TRBV5-1 with TRBJ2-6; D is uncertain. V was clipped by 2 bases and J by 0 bases, with 9 bases between them. From germline, CDR1 is SGHRS and CDR2 YFSETQ. The CDR3 length is 16 residues. The CDR3 here is CASSLTRSSGANVLTF. The CDR3 DNA follows: TGCGCCAGCAGCTTAACCAGGAGCTCTGGGGCCAACGTCCTGACTTTC.

This sequence joins TRBV27 and TRBJ1-1; no definite D call. Germline assignment: CDR1 MNHEY and CDR2 SMNVEV (reference sequence). The CDR3 sequence is 13 residues long. With 3 bases removed from V and 3 bases from J, the gap between germline ends came to 8 bases. The CDR3 coding sequence is TGTGCCAGCAGTTTCAGAAGTGACACTGAAGCTTTCTTT. Protein: CASSFRSDTEAFF.

This chain links TRBV2 with TRBJ2-1, with 9 positions matching TRBD2. The CDR3 extends over 14 amino acids. Germline V gives CDR1 SNHLY, CDR2 FYNNEI. J gave up 8 bases and V 8 bases, and 10 bases lay outside the gene matches. The chain's CDR3 is CASRRREGPHEQFF. The CDR3 DNA sequence: TGTGCCAGCCGTAGGCGGGAGGGCCCCCATGAGCAGTTCTTC.